This paragraph reports one TCR beta chain. As a fraction of the sample, this clone is medium-sized (0.01 to 0.1%). No quality values exist for individual bases; no much larger clone is one base distant. Total RNA from at least 9,500 sorted tetramer+ CD8 T cells was reverse transcribed into cDNA for TCR profiling. CDR3 regions were PCR-amplified with primers annealing to V and J regions, and unique molecular identifiers were added to track templates. TCRalpha and TCRbeta chains were profiled using the immunoSEQ platform, including its sequencing and error-correction standards. From the authors' description of their analysis: Clonal copy numbers were corrected for sequencing and PCR errors, and IMGT conventions were followed to define CDR3s. Analysis was limited to productive rearrangements and used immunoSEQ Analyzer versions 2.0 and 3.0, and gene-pairing frequencies were further processed in Microsoft Excel. Circos plots were used to visualize V-J pairings, and MEME plus a custom motifSearch program were used to find CDR3 motifs. The OLGA algorithm was used to calculate the probability of generation of TCR sequences. Clonotypes seen at both visits were called persistent; those seen only acutely were nonpersistent; those seen only at convalescence were de novo. An amino acid clonotype used by more than one donor was defined as a public TCR. TCRdb limited this immuneACCESS table to in-frame rearrangements with V and J called. A share of clones is missing; checked studies link under half to unresolved V genes, and the rest is unexplained. Clone size and the V and J calls come from that table; the DNA yielded D and trimming. The sample table lists 5,500 to 8,500 clones, 25% of them with a count of one. The ten largest make up around 28% of the sample.

Interpreted using the paper, the time point label stands for: acute infectious mononucleosis, at clinical presentation within 2 weeks of symptom onset (visit 1). Over primary infection, the study followed CD8 T cell responses to two immunodominant EBV epitopes: BRLF1 109 (YVL-BR) and BMLF1 280 (GLC-BM). Primary EBV infection was indicated by a positive serum heterophile antibody test and EBV viral capsid antigen-specific IgM. Total CD8 T cells were first enriched from PBMCs by magnetic positive selection (MACS). A FACSAria III was used to sort live CD3+ CD8+ tetramer+ cells to a purity above 90%. A PE-conjugated tetramer loaded with the BRLF1 109-117 peptide was used for cell sorting. TCR repertoires of EBV epitope-specific CD8 T cells were deep-sequenced directly ex vivo after tetramer sorting, at acute infection and at convalescence. Donors were three people aged roughly 18 to 29 with clinical acute infectious mononucleosis and laboratory evidence of primary EBV infection. Heparinized peripheral blood was drawn at clinical presentation with mononucleosis symptoms and was drawn again about 6 months later. PBMCs were isolated by Ficoll-Paque density gradient centrifugation.

The sample comes from a study of blood T cell repertoires in acute mononucleosis (dated by TCRdb to 2018 to 2021). Concerning the study at large: Acute-phase samples were taken within 2 weeks of symptom onset, representing the primary response. During acute infection, mean YVL-BR-specific and GLC-BM-specific cells made up about 2.1% and 1.1% of blood CD8 T cells. Mean blood EBV load was approximately 4 log10 genome copies per million B cells during acute infection and 2.6 at convalescence.

General conclusions and limits of the study: The low acute-to-convalescent clonotype overlap might be partly explained by sampling error, because only a fraction of each donor's blood was analyzed. Just approximately 9.3% of the unique acute clonotypes remained in convalescence, but these persisting clonotypes accounted for most of the response, and new, diverse de novo clonotypes seemingly replaced the other acute clonotypes. Only a few donors were included in the cohort, so group averages were based on very few individuals. In TCR repertoire selection for BRLF1 (YVL-BR), TCRalpha CDR3 motifs took on a dominant role, whereas TCRbeta played only a minimal one.

The clonotype was recovered from a woman between 18 and 30 years old with infectious mononucleosis caused by EBV. The source material was EBV YVL epitope tetramer+ CD8+ T cells sorted from PBMCs, sampled during acute infectious mononucleosis. This sample's cell subset or site label indicates: CD8 T cells binding a tetramer with EBV BRLF1 109-117 peptide (YVL-BR).

The DNA reads TGTGCCAGCAGCAGTGGACAGGGGGGCTACGAGCAGTACTTC. The encoded protein is CASSSGQGGYEQYF. This chain is built from TRBV7-9 and TRBJ2-7; TRBD1 aligns with 10 central bases. The CDR3, from cysteine to phenylalanine, totals 14 residues. Solely the CDR3 DNA is kept, with 42 bases framed from the first base. CDR1 is given as SEHNR and CDR2 as FQNEAQ, both from the germline V gene (reference sequence). The germline V and J ends show losses of 5 bases and 3 bases respectively, and no gene match explains 4 bases of the junction.